A single sample gave rise to the 18 T cell receptor beta chains below, sequenced in a study of Ad26.COV2.S vaccination and SARS-CoV-2 variants. Clones were sequenced by immunoSEQ multiplex PCR, and TCRdb holds only the in-frame ones, with some missing. The sample records a few hundred thousand clones, around 92% being singletons. Stated treatment: some 20 received Ad26.COV2.S at low or high dose, single or two shots; about 5 received placebo; per-sample allocation not given. Samples were taken on day 63 after the first vaccine or placebo injection. The specimen comprised peripheral blood, sampled in a trial of Ad26.COV2.S vaccine versus placebo. Receptor source: a person between 18 and 60 years old who received the Ad26.COV2.S COVID-19 vaccine or a placebo.

The chain uses TRBV19 and TRBJ1-5; weak D call: TRBD1 (5 bases). This CDR3 is 15 amino acids long. V lost 9 bases and J 0 bases, leaving 15 bases between the germline ends. In germline, CDR1 is LNHDA, CDR2 SQIVND (reference sequence). The CDR3 nucleotides read TGTGCCAGCACCAGGGACGGGTATAGCAATCAGCCCCAGCATTTT. It codes for CASTRDGYSNQPQHF. The full variable domain, with the rest looked up from reference TRBV19 and TRBJ1-5, is DGGITQSPKYLFRKEGQNVTLSCEQNLNHDAMYWYRQDPGQGLRLIYYSQIVNDFQKGDIAEGYSVSREKKESFPLTVTSAQKNPTAFYLCASTRDGYSNQPQHFGDGTRLSIL.

This clone was picked up a small number of times. This sequence joins TRBV19 and TRBJ1-6; D is uncertain. The CDR3 length is 13 residues. Deletions cut 3 bases from V and 3 bases from J, with 3 bases between. Germline V gene data show CDR1 as LNHDA and CDR2 as SQIVND (reference sequence). The CDR3 coding sequence is TGTGCCAGTAGTATCGGCTATAATTCACCCCTCCACTTT. Amino acids: CASSIGYNSPLHF.

The chain joins TRBV3-1 (or the pseudogene TRBV3-2) to TRBJ2-7, with D hard to call. The V end was cut by 1 base, the J end by 6 bases, with 4 bases between. Germline values: CDR1 LGHDT, CDR2 YNNKEL (reference sequence). The CDR3 is made up of 11 amino acids. CDR3 coding DNA: TGTGCCAGCAGCCAAGTCAGCGAGCAGTACTTC. As protein: CASSQVSEQYF.

The V call is TRBV19, the J call TRBJ1-1, with TRBD1 matching 8 bases. The CDR3 consists of 15 residues. Unmatched junction bases numbered 10, after V lost 5 bases and J lost 5 bases. Germline V gene data show CDR1 as LNHDA and CDR2 as SQIVND (reference sequence). CDR3 amino acids: CASSGSRQGSTEAFF. The CDR3 DNA sequence: TGTGCCAGTAGTGGGTCCAGACAGGGGAGTACTGAAGCTTTCTTT.

V and J are TRBV2 and TRBJ1-1, with 7 bases aligning to TRBD1. The J segment lost 0 bases and the V segment lost 6 bases, leaving 10 bases of the junction unmatched. CDR1 is SNHLY, CDR2 FYNNEI, per germline. The CDR3 has 16 residues. Written as DNA, the CDR3 is TGTGCCAGCAGCGTTGGACAGGATAGGATGAACACTGAAGCTTTCTTT. Translated, it gives CASSVGQDRMNTEAFF.

The chain employs TRBV6-2 or TRBV6-3 and TRBJ1-6; D call uncertain. The CDR3 is made up of 14 amino acids. The V gene lost 0 bases and the J gene lost 15 bases, with 15 bases spanning the gap. Germline lookup yields CDR1 MNHEY and CDR2 SVGEGT. CDR3 DNA: TGTGCCAGCAGTTACTCGAAGCAGGCAGCAGTCCTCCACTTT. Protein product: CASSYSKQAAVLHF.

J is TRBJ1-2 and V is TRBV19; no definite D call. V was shortened by 7 bases and J by 0 bases, with 15 bases between the two germline ends. In germline, CDR1 is LNHDA, CDR2 SQIVND (reference sequence). The CDR3 loop spans 15 amino acids. The CDR3 DNA is TGTGCCAGTAAGATCGTCAGGACTTCTAACTATGGCTACACCTTC. Its translation: CASKIVRTSNYGYTF.

This clone appeared a single time. The chain uses TRBV7-9 and TRBJ2-3, with 8 bases aligning to TRBD2. The CDR3 is made up of 16 amino acids. The germline gives CDR1 SEHNR, CDR2 FQNEAQ (reference sequence). V was pared by 3 bases and J by 4 bases, with 9 bases of the junction left unmatched. The CDR3 region has the DNA TGTGCCAGCAGCTTGGGACTAGTCGGTAACGCAGATACGCAGTATTTT. It yields the protein CASSLGLVGNADTQYF.

The V and J genes are TRBV20-1 and TRBJ2-7; 8 nucleotides align to TRBD2. J lost 1 base, V lost 3 bases, and 5 bases had no gene match. The germline CDR1 and CDR2 sequences are DFQATT and SNEGSKA (reference sequence). The CDR3 is made up of 14 amino acids. In nucleotides, the CDR3 is TGCAGTGCTAGTTATGCGGGGGGATCCTACGAGCAGTACTTC. Its translation: CSASYAGGSYEQYF.

The chain has TRBV10-3 and TRBJ1-5, with a tentative D call TRBD1 (5 bases). This CDR3 comprises 14 residues. Germline assignment: CDR1 ENHRY and CDR2 SYGVKD. The germline V and J ends were trimmed by 0 bases and 4 bases, with 7 bases remaining between them. The CDR3 bases are TGTGCCATCAGTGAGTCGACAGAAAATCAGCCCCAGCATTTT. Translated, it gives CAISESTENQPQHF.

The rearrangement joins TRBV5-6 to TRBJ2-5; no firm D call. CDR1 is SGHDT, CDR2 YYEEEE, per germline. Trimming left V 1 base short and J 4 bases short, with 8 bases between. This CDR3 contains 13 residues. CDR3 DNA: TGTGCCAGCAGCTTGTACCGACGAGAGACCCAGTACTTC. Protein: CASSLYRRETQYF.

The V call is TRBV6-2 or TRBV6-3, the J call TRBJ1-5; D is unclear. CDR1 and CDR2 (germline): MNHEY, SVGEGT. The CDR3 runs 14 residues. V lost 0 bases to trimming and J lost 4 bases, with 7 bases between them. CDR3 loop: CASSYSTLNQPQHF. The CDR3 DNA reads TGTGCCAGCAGTTACTCGACACTAAATCAGCCCCAGCATTTT.

J is TRBJ1-2 and V is TRBV28, with a possible D match to TRBD1 (5 bases). Trimming cost V 6 bases and J 5 bases, with 10 bases left between them. The CDR3 covers 12 residues. The germline gives CDR1 MDHEN, CDR2 SYDVKM. The CDR3 DNA follows: TGTGCCAGCAGGGGGGATCTTTATGGCTACACCTTC. Translated: CASRGDLYGYTF.

The CDR3 DNA reads as TGTGCCAGCAGTGAAGTAGGGACAGTTTGGAGCAATCAGCCCCAGCATTTT. Encoded protein: CASSEVGTVWSNQPQHF. The chain uses TRBV2 and TRBJ1-5; 7 positions match TRBD1. The germline gives CDR1 SNHLY, CDR2 FYNNEI. The CDR3 has 17 residues. The V and J ends lost 1 base and 1 base, in that order; junction bases with no gene match: 7.

This clone was counted once. The chain couples TRBV9 to TRBJ2-3, with D perhaps matching TRBD1 or TRBD2 (5 bases each). This CDR3 has 13 amino acids. V gave up 5 bases and J gave up 4 bases, with 11 bases separating them. Germline values: CDR1 SGDLS, CDR2 YYNGEE. The CDR3 region has the DNA TGTGCCAGCAGTGGGGGATTCCCAGATACGCAGTATTTT. Its translation: CASSGGFPDTQYF.

This clone was seen only once. This sequence joins TRBV29-1 and TRBJ2-6, with D tentatively TRBD2 (5 bases). Germline V gene sequence: CDR1 SQVTM, CDR2 ANQGSEA. Between the trimmed V and J ends, which lost 4 bases and 0 bases, there was a span of 13 bases. This CDR3 is 16 amino acids long. The CDR3 sequence: CSVVAGGSSGANVLTF. The CDR3 DNA sequence: TGCAGCGTTGTTGCAGGTGGGAGCTCTGGGGCCAACGTCCTGACTTTC.

This chain links TRBV10-3 with TRBJ2-7, with D possibly being TRBD1 or TRBD2 (5 bases each). V shed 7 bases and J shed 6 bases, with 19 bases lying between them. CDR1 and CDR2 (germline): ENHRY, SYGVKD. CDR3 size: 14 residues. DNA of the CDR3: TGTGCCATCACCTCCGGGACCCCAGCCGGCGAGCAGTACTTC. Its translation: CAITSGTPAGEQYF.

This clone showed up just once. The chain has TRBV27 and TRBJ1-4, with a possible D match to TRBD1 (6 bases). The V end was cut by 0 bases, the J end by 12 bases, with 17 bases between. In germline, CDR1 is MNHEY, CDR2 SMNVEV (reference sequence). CDR3 length: 15 residues. CDR3 sequence: CASSLSTGSFGELFF. The CDR3, as DNA: TGTGCCAGCAGTTTATCCACAGGGAGCTTTGGGGAACTGTTTTTT. The full variable domain, its missing parts supplied by reference TRBV27 and TRBJ1-4, is EAQVTQNPRYLITVTGKKLTVTCSQNMNHEYMSWYRQDPGLGLRQIYYSMNVEVTDKGDVPEGYKVSRKEKRNFPLILESPSPNQTSLYFCASSLSTGSFGELFFGSGTQLSVL.